The 4 T cell receptor beta chains listed next were all sequenced from one sample in a study of T cell clusters in autoimmune cytopenias. TRB was amplified from 250 ng of peripheral blood genomic DNA per sample. Multiplex touch-down PCR amplified TRB using TRB-A and TRB-B pools in one tube. From its re-call of the multiplex PCR reads, TCRdb lists each CDR3 protein once, without DNA. Its listing shows thousands of distinct CDR3 sequences. The same specimen was also included in a second study, on T cell repertoires in aging, cancer and after chemotherapy.

Sequencing input: peripheral blood. These receptors all come from a human donor in good health.

This clonotype is labeled medium-sized based on frequency. V and J are TRBV12-3 or TRBV12-4 and TRBJ2-1. The CDR3 length is 14 residues. The CDR3 spells CASSLRFLYNEQFF.

This clonotype is deemed medium-sized by its frequency. The chain combines TRBV19 with TRBJ1-3. Germline CDR1 reads LNHDA; CDR2 reads SQIVND (reference sequence). This CDR3 is built from 14 residues. Here the CDR3 reads CASSIPASGNTIYF.

The chain carries TRBV7-2 and TRBJ2-6. The CDR3 sequence is 16 residues long. Germline CDR1 is SGHTA and CDR2 is FQGNSA. CDR3 sequence reads: CASSFTPTSGANVLTF. The variable domain in full, with the rest retrieved from reference TRBV7-2 and TRBJ2-6, is GAGVSQSPSNKVTEKGKDVELRCDPISGHTALYWYRQSLGQGLEFLIYFQGNSAPDKSGLPSDRFSAERTGGSVSTLTIQRTQQEDSAVYLCASSFTPTSGANVLTFGAGSRLTVL.

The rearrangement links TRBV4-1 to TRBJ2-3; TCRdb indicates TRBD2, and absent DNA this call remains unverified. This CDR3 comprises 19 residues. From germline, CDR1 is MGHRA and CDR2 YSYEKL. CDR3 sequence: CASSQDGVGSRASTDTQYF.